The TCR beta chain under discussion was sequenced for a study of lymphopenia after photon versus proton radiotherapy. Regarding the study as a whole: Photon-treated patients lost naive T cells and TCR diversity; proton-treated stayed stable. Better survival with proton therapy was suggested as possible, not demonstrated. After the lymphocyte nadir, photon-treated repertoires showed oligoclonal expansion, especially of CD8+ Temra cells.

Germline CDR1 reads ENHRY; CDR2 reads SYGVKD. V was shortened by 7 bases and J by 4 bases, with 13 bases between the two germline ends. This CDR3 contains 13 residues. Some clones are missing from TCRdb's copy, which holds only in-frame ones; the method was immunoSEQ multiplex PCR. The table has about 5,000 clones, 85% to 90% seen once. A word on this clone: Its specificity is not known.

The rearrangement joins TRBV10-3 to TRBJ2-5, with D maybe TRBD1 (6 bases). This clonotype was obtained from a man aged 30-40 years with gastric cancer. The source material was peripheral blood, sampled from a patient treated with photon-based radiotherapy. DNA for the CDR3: TGTGCCATCAAGGCAGGGGAAGGAGAGACCCAGTACTTC. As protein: CAIKAGEGETQYF.